This paragraph reports one T cell receptor (beta chain). There is no known antigen for this receptor. Per-base qualities were not stored, and no clone one base away is much larger. This specimen comes from a study of blood T cell repertoires in COVID-19 (TCRdb year 2020). Broadly, across the study: The collaborator samples originated in the United States, Italy and Spain and spanned the acute and convalescent phases of COVID-19. The prospective study material was composed of cDNA or gDNA derived from T cells, B-cell-depleted T cells, or PBMCs. Subjects who had been exposed to COVID-19, were actively infected with it, or had recovered from it provided the deeply sampled blood TCRbeta repertoires that made up the dataset. The repertoires were released in a freely available public database intended as a resource for research on the immune response to SARS-CoV-2. Samples were obtained from the ongoing ImmuneRACE study (first 160 participants) and from over a thousand subjects provided by 6 global collaborators. The sample metadata nearly always contained a de-identified subject ID, COVID-19 status, age in years and sex. HLA class I and class II types, where available, came from metadata supplied by the sample provider rather than from assay-based typing. What the study reported, not specific to this receptor: How much clinical and demographic metadata was included differed by source and by participant, and the metadata was provided uncurated.

V and J lose 0 bases and 6 bases, and a span of 9 bases separates them. The germline V gene specifies SGHRS as CDR1 and YFSETQ as CDR2. The CDR3 has 13 amino acids, counting the end cysteine and phenylalanine. Kept here is only the CDR3 DNA, which spans 39 bases and is read in frame from base 1. Each collaborating institution followed its own protocols to collect whole blood in K2EDTA tubes. For TCRbeta analysis, collaborators shipped samples as frozen whole blood, isolated PBMCs, or DNA extracted from either of those sample types. The immunoSEQ Assay, a bias-controlled multiplex PCR, was used to amplify TCRbeta CDR3 regions from genomic DNA. In the original analysis: The number of nucleated cells in each sample was estimated from the amplification of reference gene primers within the assay. To quantify the absolute abundance of each unique TCRbeta CDR3 rearrangement, sequence reads were collapsed and filtered. Productive Simpson clonality was computed per sample as the square root of Simpson's diversity index over productive rearrangements. TCRdb holds this immuneACCESS table with in-frame rearrangements only. Some clones are missing; in checked studies, unresolved V genes explain under half, and the rest has no known cause. V and J calls and clone size are copied from that table; D and trimming were computed from the DNA. The sample profile shows around 300,000 clones; roughly 88% of them were found once. Jointly, the top ten make up approximately 4% of the sample.

Recombination connected TRBV5-1 to TRBJ1-2, with TRBD1 tentatively as D gene (5 bases match). Sequencing input: peripheral blood. The sequence came from a woman in her forties or fifties with active or convalescent COVID-19. The CDR3 reads CASSLGQSNGYTF. Read as DNA, the sequence is TGCGCCAGCAGCTTGGGACAGTCTAATGGCTACACCTTC.